The present entry profiles one TCR beta chain with its context. Its antigen remains unknown. The sample originates from a study of B cell selection in AIRE deficiency. Notes on the study in general: Of roughly 3,300 shared Treg TCRbeta sequences, 25% to 35% were healthy-donor-only and 7% to 9.5% patient-only. CDR3s were shorter in shared Treg sequences, reflecting few non-templated nucleotide insertions. TCRbeta-only data showed roughly a third of shared healthy Treg sequences in healthy Tconv. About 30.6% of healthy-shared Treg TCRbeta sequences appeared in patient Tconv cells.

CDR1 is MNHEY, CDR2 SVGAGI, per germline. This CDR3 comprises 15 residues. Trimming at V came to 8 bases and at J to 8 bases, leaving 12 bases not matched to a gene. Sequencing was performed with immunoSEQ multiplex PCR; in TCRdb, only in-frame clones are kept and a portion is missing. The table includes about 25,000 clones, roughly 96% detected once. The sorted conventional CD4 T cells were gated as CD4+CD127+. This TCR came from a human donor in good health. The chain uses TRBV6-5 and TRBJ2-3; 11 positions agree with TRBD2. Sequences were obtained from CD4+CD127+ conventional T cells sorted from PBMCs. CDR3: CASGSSGGAWRTQYF. The CDR3 DNA sequence: TGTGCCAGCGGGAGTAGCGGGGGGGCTTGGCGTACGCAGTATTTT.